This TCR beta chain was captured by sequencing in a study of T cell responses to AZD1222 COVID-19 vaccine. The study's findings and limits: Every sample of the repertoires postdated the peak T cell response. CD4 TCRs associated with vaccination spanned spike, dominating at 160-218 and 743-854. It was only a handful of AZD1222 recipients who were seropositive at baseline.

In regard to this clone: The antigen is not known.

Unmatched junction bases numbered 6, after V lost 5 bases and J lost 8 bases. Germline V gene sequence: CDR1 SEHNR, CDR2 FQNEAQ (reference sequence). CDR3 length equals 15 residues. Method: immunoSEQ multiplex PCR; TCRdb's copy keeps in-frame clones and lacks some. The data contain some 170,000 clones, about 92% of them singletons. The J gene is TRBJ1-4, the V gene TRBV7-9, with 12 bases matching TRBD1. Sequencing was performed on peripheral blood, taken on day 0 of AZD1222 vaccination. This receptor was obtained from an adult in good health. Here the CDR3 reads CASSPGTGGHEKLFF. Written as DNA, the CDR3 is TGTGCCAGCAGCCCCGGGACAGGGGGCCACGAAAAACTGTTTTTT.